This T cell receptor (beta chain) was sequenced during a study of T cell responses to AZD1222 COVID-19 vaccine. The CDR3 contains 16 residues. V trimming: 4 bases; J trimming: 4 bases; junction bases outside the gene matches: 7. The germline CDR1 and CDR2 sequences are SGHTA and FQGNSA. Produced via immunoSEQ multiplex PCR; TCRdb's table is partial and in-frame only. Of around 130,000 clones detected, 75% to 95% appear once; the ten largest clones hold around 3.8%. Here the sequenced sample was peripheral blood, taken 28 days after the second dose of the MenACWY control vaccine. The chain employs TRBV7-2 and TRBJ1-3, with TRBD1 matching over 10 bases. This receptor was obtained from an adult who received the MenACWY meningococcal vaccine as a control. The CDR3 sequence: CASSYPGQGFGNTIYF. The DNA for the CDR3 is TGTGCCAGCAGCTACCCGGGACAGGGGTTCGGAAACACCATATATTTT.